This TCR beta chain was sequenced during a study of CD8 T cells in ankylosing spondylitis. Study results and limitations: Existing reports had already noted some motif variants in reactive arthritis synovial fluid and blood. Blood from ankylosing spondylitis patients appeared to carry a characteristic eight-variant TCR beta motif. As for the disease-linked clones, they showed a CD8+ phenotype and occurred at relatively low frequencies in peripheral blood.

TCRdb re-called the 5' RACE reads through MiXCR, storing one row per CDR3 protein. The table records approximately 220,000 distinct CDR3 sequences, more than 25% of them present only once. The sample holds many counts of this clonotype. The antigen remains unidentified. The TCR originated in a male donor with ankylosing spondylitis or in good health (not recorded which). The sequenced sample was blood, either unsorted or a sorted T cell fraction (not recorded which).

The DNA of the CDR3 is TGTGCCAGCAGCTTAGGGGGGAGAAAAGAGACCCAGTACTTC. It is translated as CASSLGGRKETQYF. This chain links TRBV7-2 with TRBJ2-5, with D possibly being TRBD1 or TRBD2 (5 bases each). Germline lookup yields CDR1 SGHTA and CDR2 FQGNSA. V gave up 1 base and J gave up 3 bases, with 9 bases separating them. This CDR3 contains 14 residues.